This T cell receptor (beta chain) was recovered during a study of OX40 agonist ivuxolimab in advanced cancers. Overall study context: Prior therapy, whether anti-PD-1, anti-PD-L1 or anti-CTLA-4, was allowed, and 35% to 40% had some.

V shed 8 bases and J shed 5 bases, with 9 bases lying between them. The germline CDR1 and CDR2 sequences are MDHEN and SYDVKM. The CDR3 runs to 11 residues. Regarding the study as a whole: At 0.1 to 3.0 mg/kg and by week 6, CD4+ and CD8+ T cells in the blood had expanded clonally.

Blood specimens came from baseline, cycle 4 day 1, and cycle 7 day 1. Regarding this clone: What it recognizes is unknown.

Profiled with immunoSEQ multiplex PCR; TCRdb holds only in-frame clones, not every one. The table includes approximately 94,000 clones, 85% to 95% detected once. This material consisted of CD4+ or CD8+ T cells sorted from blood, taken in a trial of the OX40 agonist ivuxolimab. The V call is TRBV28, the J call TRBJ1-2; D may be TRBD1 (6 bases). This sequence was found in an adult with an advanced solid tumor such as melanoma, head and neck, liver or kidney cancer. The CDR3 sequence is CASLTGYGYTF. CDR3 bases: TGTGCCAGCCTTACAGGGTATGGCTACACCTTC.